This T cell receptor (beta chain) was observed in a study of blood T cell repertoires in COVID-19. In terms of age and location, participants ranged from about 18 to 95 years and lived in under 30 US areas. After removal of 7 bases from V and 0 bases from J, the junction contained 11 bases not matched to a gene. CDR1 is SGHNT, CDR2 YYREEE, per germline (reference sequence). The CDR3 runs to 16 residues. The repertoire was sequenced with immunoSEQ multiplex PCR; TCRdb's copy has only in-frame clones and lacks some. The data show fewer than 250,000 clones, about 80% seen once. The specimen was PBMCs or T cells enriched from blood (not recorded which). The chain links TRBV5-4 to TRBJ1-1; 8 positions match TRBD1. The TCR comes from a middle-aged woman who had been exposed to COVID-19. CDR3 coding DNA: TGTGCCAGCCAGGGGACAGGTGAGGGATTGAACACTGAAGCTTTCTTT. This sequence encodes CASQGTGEGLNTEAFF.